These T cell receptor beta chains were read from a single sample in a study of cytotoxic CD8 clonotypes in ibrutinib-treated CLL. Using immunoSEQ multiplex PCR, the repertoire was profiled, and TCRdb retains in-frame clones only, with some absent. The top ten hold roughly 6% of the sample, which has some 350,000 clones, approximately 67% seen once. Sequencing was performed on PBMCs, taken after 36 months of ibrutinib treatment. The source is a human donor with chronic lymphocytic leukemia. CDR3s include the opening cysteine and the closing phenylalanine or tryptophan. A D gene is named only where the DNA matches it firmly. Clone size is shown for a subset of rows, as once, few, many or a class of expanded clone.

.	TRBV5-1	.	TRBJ2-7	TGCGCCAGCAGCTTGGGTGGCAGATTCTACGAGCAGTACTTC	CASSLGGRFYEQYF
.	TRBV25-1	.	TRBJ2-1	TGTGCCAGCAGGGAGGAGGGCCCGTACAATGAGCAGTTCTTC	CASREEGPYNEQFF
.	TRBV19	TRBD2	TRBJ2-5	TGTGCCATTTTAGCGGGAGGCTCAGAGGAGACCCAGTACTTC	CAILAGGSEETQYF
.	TRBV15	TRBD1	TRBJ1-1	TGTGCCACCAGCAGACCGGGACAGGGGTACACTGAAGCTTTCTTT	CATSRPGQGYTEAFF
.	TRBV10-3	.	TRBJ2-7	TGTGCCATCAGCCCGGGACAAAGTTACGAGCAGTACTTC	CAISPGQSYEQYF
few	TRBV10-3	.	TRBJ1-2	TGTGCCATCAGCCCTGCAAAGGGGGGCTACACCTTC	CAISPAKGGYTF
few	TRBV10-1	.	TRBJ1-3	TGCGCCAGCAGTTCTGGAAACACCATATATTTT	CASSSGNTIYF
.	TRBV18	.	TRBJ2-6	TGTGCCAGCTCGCTCTATGGGGGTACTGGGGCCAACGTCCTGACTTTC	CASSLYGGTGANVLTF
.	TRBV15	.	TRBJ2-1	TGTGCCACCAGCAGAGAAACTAGCCGGCAGTTCTTC	CATSRETSRQFF
once	TRBV7-9	TRBD1	TRBJ2-7	TGTGCCAGCAGCCACATGGGGAGGACAGGGTACGAGCAGTACTTC	CASSHMGRTGYEQYF
.	TRBV2	TRBD2	TRBJ2-4	TGTGCCAGCAGTGAGGGTCGACTAGCGGGGGTAGCCAAAAACATTCAGTACTTC	CASSEGRLAGVAKNIQYF
.	TRBV18	TRBD1	TRBJ2-2	TGTGCCAGCTCACCACTGACAGGGACCACCGGGGAGCTGTTTTTT	CASSPLTGTTGELFF
.	TRBV11-2	.	TRBJ2-7	TGTGCCAGCAGTTCCCAGGGGTACGAGCAGTACTTC	CASSSQGYEQYF
few	TRBV2	TRBD1	TRBJ2-7	TGTGCCAGCAGTGCCCAGGGGGCCTACGAGCAGTACTTC	CASSAQGAYEQYF
.	TRBV7-3	.	TRBJ1-2	TGTGCCAGCAGCTTAACGCTGAACATAGCTAACTATGGCTACACCTTC	CASSLTLNIANYGYTF